This TCR beta chain was retrieved from a study of persistence of HIV-infected CD4 T cells. Cells were stimulated with overlapping HIV-1 Gag 15-mer peptides. CD40L-negative CD69-negative CD45RO-high memory CD4+ T cells were sorted as populations depleted of antigen-responding cells. The immunoSEQ assay was version 4, run in survey mode. Profiling relied on immunoSEQ multiplex PCR, and the TCRdb table lists in-frame clones only, not all of them. This sample has about 39,000 clones, with roughly 84% found just once. Study outcomes and limitations: Bulk TCR data could not be restricted to HIV-1-infected CMV-responding cells. CMV- and Gag-responding cells had lower TCRbeta richness than CD3/CD28-responding cells. Antigen-responding cells were enriched for degenerate expanded CDR3beta sequences.

As regards this clone: Its antigen is unknown.

The germline V gene encodes CDR1 KGHSH and CDR2 LQKENI. This CDR3 is built from 15 residues. V lost 3 bases and J lost 8; bases outside the gene matches: 7. This clonotype was sampled from an adult with HIV. The donor label of this sample is uncertain. The sample was cultured CD4+ T cells from PBMCs, taken from a patient who received antiretroviral therapy. V usage is TRBV18 and J usage is TRBJ1-6; 7 bases agree with TRBD1. The CDR3 DNA sequence: TGTGCCAGCTCACCTCTCGGGACAGACGATTCACCCCTCCACTTT. Protein sequence: CASSPLGTDDSPLHF. The complete variable domain, with remaining parts taken from reference TRBV18 and TRBJ1-6, reads NAGVMQNPRHLVRRRGQEARLRCSPMKGHSHVYWYRQLPEEGLKFMVYLQKENIIDESGMPKERFSAEFPKEGPSILRIQQVVRGDSAAYFCASSPLGTDDSPLHFGNGTRLTVT.